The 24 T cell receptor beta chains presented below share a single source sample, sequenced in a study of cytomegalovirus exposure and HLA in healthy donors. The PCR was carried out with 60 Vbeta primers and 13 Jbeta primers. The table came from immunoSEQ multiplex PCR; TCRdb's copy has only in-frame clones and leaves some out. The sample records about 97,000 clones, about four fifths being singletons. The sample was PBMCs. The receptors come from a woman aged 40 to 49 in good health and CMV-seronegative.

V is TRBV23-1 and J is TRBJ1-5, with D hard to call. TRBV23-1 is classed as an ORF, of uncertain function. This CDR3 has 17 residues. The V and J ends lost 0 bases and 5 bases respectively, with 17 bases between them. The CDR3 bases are TGCGCCAGCAGTCAATCCCTCCGCGGTCGGATGTATCAGCCCCAGCATTTT. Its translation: CASSQSLRGRMYQPQHF.

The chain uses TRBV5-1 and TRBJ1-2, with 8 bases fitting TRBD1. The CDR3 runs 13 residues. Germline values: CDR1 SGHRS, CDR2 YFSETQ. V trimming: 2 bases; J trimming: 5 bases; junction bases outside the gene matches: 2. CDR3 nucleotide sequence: TGCGCCAGCAGCTTTCGACAGGGGTATGGCTACACCTTC. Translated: CASSFRQGYGYTF.

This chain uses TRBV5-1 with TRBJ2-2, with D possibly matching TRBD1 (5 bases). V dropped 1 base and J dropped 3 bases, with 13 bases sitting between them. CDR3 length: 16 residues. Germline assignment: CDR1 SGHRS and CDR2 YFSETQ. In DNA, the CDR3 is TGCGCCAGCAGCTTGCCACCCCAGGGCTACACCGGGGAGCTGTTTTTT. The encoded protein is CASSLPPQGYTGELFF.

CDR3 nucleotides: TGTGCCAGCAGTGACCGACAGGGGGCGGGTAACTATGGCTACACCTTC. Protein product: CASSDRQGAGNYGYTF. The rearrangement uses TRBV2 and TRBJ1-2; 10 bases map to TRBD1. Germline V gene data show CDR1 as SNHLY and CDR2 as FYNNEI. Losses at the gene ends were 3 bases for V and 1 base for J; bases not matched to a gene: 5. CDR3 length: 16 residues. Full variable domain (remainder filled in from reference TRBV2 and TRBJ1-2): EPEVTQTPSHQVTQMGQEVILRCVPISNHLYFYWYRQILGQKVEFLVSFYNNEISEKSEIFDDQFSVERPDGSNFTLKIRSTKLEDSAMYFCASSDRQGAGNYGYTFGSGTRLTVV.

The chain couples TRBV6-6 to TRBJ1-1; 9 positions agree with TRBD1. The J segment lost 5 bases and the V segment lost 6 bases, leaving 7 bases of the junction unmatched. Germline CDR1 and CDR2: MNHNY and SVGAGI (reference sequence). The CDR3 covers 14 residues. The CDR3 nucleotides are TGTGCCAGCAGCCAGACAGGGGGTGGGACTGAAGCTTTCTTT. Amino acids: CASSQTGGGTEAFF.

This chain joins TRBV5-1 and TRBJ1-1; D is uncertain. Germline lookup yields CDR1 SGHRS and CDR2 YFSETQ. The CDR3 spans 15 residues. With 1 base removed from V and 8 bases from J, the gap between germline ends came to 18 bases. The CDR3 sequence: CASSLFPQQSTEAFF. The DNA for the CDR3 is TGCGCCAGCAGCTTGTTCCCGCAACAGTCAACGGAAGCTTTCTTT.

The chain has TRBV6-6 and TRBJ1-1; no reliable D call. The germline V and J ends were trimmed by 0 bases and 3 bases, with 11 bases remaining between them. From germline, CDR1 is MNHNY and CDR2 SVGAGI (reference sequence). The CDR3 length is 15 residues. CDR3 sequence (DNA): TGTGCCAGCAGTTACTCCCCCTATAAGCACACTGAAGCTTTCTTT. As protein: CASSYSPYKHTEAFF.

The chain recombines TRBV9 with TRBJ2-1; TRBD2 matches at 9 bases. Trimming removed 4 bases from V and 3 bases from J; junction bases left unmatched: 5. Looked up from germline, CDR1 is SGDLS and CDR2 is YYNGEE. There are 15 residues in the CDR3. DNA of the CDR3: TGTGCCAGCAGCTTAGCTAGCGGGAACTACAATGAGCAGTTCTTC. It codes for CASSLASGNYNEQFF.

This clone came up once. Here the CDR3 DNA reads TGTGCCACCAGCAGAGGTCTCCCCAGTACCGGGGAGCTGTTTTTT. Encoded protein: CATSRGLPSTGELFF. The chain joins TRBV15 to TRBJ2-2, with D hard to call. Trimming removed 1 base at V and 5 bases at J, with 11 bases between. The CDR3 is made up of 15 amino acids. Germline V lookup: CDR1 LNHNV, CDR2 YYDKDF (reference sequence).

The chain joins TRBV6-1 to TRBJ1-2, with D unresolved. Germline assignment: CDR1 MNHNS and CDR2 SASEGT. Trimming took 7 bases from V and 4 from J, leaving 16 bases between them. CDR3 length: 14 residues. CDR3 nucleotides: TGTGCCAGCATGACCCAAGGACGGGGCTATGGCTACACCTTC. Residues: CASMTQGRGYGYTF.

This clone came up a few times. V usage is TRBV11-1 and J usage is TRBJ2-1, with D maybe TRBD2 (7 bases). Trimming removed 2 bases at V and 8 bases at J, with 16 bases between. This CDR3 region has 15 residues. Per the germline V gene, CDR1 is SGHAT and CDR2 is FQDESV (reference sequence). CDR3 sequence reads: CASSLLGGGTDEQFF. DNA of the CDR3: TGTGCCAGCAGCTTATTGGGCGGGGGCACCGATGAGCAGTTCTTC.

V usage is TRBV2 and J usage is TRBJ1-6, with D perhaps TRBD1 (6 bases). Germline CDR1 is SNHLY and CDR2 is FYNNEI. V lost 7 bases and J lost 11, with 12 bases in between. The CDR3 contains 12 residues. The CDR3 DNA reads TGTGCCAGCACAGGGGAGGGGACACCCCTCCACTTT. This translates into CASTGEGTPLHF.

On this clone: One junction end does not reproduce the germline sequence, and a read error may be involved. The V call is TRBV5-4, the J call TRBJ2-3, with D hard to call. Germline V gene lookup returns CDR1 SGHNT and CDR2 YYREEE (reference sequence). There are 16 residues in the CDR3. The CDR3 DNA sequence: TGTGCCAGCAGCTTGCCCGAACCATATTGCCACAGATACGCAGTATTT. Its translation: CASSLPEPYCHRYAVF.

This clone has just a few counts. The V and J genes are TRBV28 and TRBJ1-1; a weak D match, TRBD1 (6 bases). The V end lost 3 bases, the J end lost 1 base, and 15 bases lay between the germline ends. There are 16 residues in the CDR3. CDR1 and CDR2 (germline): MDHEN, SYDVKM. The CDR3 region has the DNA TGTGCCAGCAGTTTCCGAGGTAGGGGGTGGAACACTGAAGCTTTCTTT. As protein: CASSFRGRGWNTEAFF.

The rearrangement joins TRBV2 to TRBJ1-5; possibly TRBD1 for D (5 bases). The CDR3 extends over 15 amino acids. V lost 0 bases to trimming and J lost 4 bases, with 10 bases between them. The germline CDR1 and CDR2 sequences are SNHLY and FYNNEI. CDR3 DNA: TGTGCCAGCAGTGAAGCAGGTTCAGGGAATCAGCCCCAGCATTTT. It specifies CASSEAGSGNQPQHF.

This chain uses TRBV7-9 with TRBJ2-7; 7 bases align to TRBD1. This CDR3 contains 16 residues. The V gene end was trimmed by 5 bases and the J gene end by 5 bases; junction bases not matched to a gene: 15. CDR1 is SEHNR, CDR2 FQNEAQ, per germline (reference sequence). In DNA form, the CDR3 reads TGTGCCAGCAGCCCCAACCCGGGACAGTCCAGGGACGAGCAGTACTTC. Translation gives CASSPNPGQSRDEQYF.

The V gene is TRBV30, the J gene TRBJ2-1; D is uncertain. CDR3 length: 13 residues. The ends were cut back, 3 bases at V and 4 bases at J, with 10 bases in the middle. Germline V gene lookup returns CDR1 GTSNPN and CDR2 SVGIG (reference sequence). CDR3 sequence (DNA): TGTGCCTGGAGGGGTACGGAGTACAATGAGCAGTTCTTC. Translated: CAWRGTEYNEQFF.

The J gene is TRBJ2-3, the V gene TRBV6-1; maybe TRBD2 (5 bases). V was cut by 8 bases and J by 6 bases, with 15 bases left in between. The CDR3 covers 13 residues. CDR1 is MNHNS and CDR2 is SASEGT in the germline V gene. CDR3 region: CASVGDPGDTQYF. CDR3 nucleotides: TGTGCCAGCGTCGGCGACCCGGGGGATACGCAGTATTTT.

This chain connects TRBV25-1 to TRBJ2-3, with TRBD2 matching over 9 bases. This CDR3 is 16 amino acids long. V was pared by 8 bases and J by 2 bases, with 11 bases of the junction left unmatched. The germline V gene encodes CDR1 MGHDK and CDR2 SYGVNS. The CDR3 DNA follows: TGTGCCAGCTCCCCCCAGCTAGCGGGATCCACAGATACGCAGTATTTT. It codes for CASSPQLAGSTDTQYF.

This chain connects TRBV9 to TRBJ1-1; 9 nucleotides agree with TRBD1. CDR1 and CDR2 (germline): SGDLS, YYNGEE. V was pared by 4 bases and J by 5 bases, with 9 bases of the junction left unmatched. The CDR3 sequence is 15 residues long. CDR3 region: CASSTLPGQGTEAFF. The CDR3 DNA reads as TGTGCCAGCAGCACACTTCCGGGACAGGGTACTGAAGCTTTCTTT.

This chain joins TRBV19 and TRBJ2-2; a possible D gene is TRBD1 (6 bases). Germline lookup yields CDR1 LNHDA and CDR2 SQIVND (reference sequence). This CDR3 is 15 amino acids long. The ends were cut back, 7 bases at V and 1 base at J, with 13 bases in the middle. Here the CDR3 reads CASTFGTLNTGELFF. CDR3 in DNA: TGTGCCAGTACGTTTGGGACACTGAACACCGGGGAGCTGTTTTTT.

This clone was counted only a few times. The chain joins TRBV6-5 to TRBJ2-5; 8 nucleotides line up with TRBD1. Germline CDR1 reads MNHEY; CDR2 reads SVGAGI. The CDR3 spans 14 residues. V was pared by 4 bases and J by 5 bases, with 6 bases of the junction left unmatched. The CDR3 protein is CASSLTGVGETQYF. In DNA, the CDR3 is TGTGCCAGCAGTTTGACAGGGGTCGGGGAGACCCAGTACTTC.

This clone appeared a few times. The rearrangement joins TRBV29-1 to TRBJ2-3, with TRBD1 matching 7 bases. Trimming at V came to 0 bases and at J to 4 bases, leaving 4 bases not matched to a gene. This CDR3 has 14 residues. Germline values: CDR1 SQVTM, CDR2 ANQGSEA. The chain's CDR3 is CSVEDRGKPDTQYF. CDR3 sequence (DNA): TGCAGCGTTGAAGACAGGGGGAAGCCAGATACGCAGTATTTT.

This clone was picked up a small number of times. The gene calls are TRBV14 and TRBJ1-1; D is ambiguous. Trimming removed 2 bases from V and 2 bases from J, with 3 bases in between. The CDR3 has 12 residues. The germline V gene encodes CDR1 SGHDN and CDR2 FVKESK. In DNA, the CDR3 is TGTGCCAGCAGCCAACCTAACACTGAAGCTTTCTTT. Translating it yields CASSQPNTEAFF.